What follows are 22 T cell receptor beta chains derived from one specimen sequenced in a study of cytomegalovirus exposure and HLA in healthy donors. The PCR ran on 60 Vbeta and 13 Jbeta primers. Here immunoSEQ multiplex PCR was the method, and the copy in TCRdb shows in-frame clones only, minus some. The sample lists under 70,000 clones, around 79% occurring once. Material: PBMCs. These receptors all stem from a female donor in good health and CMV-seronegative.

This rearrangement joins TRBV25-1 to TRBJ2-1; 7 nucleotides line up with TRBD1. The germline V gene has CDR1 MGHDK and CDR2 SYGVNS. V lost 8 bases, J lost 4 bases, and 17 bases stayed unmatched. There are 17 residues in the CDR3. CDR3 bases: TGTGCCAGCGGTCCCCTCCAACAGGGGTCGGGGTACAATGAGCAGTTCTTC. Translated, it gives CASGPLQQGSGYNEQFF.

This CDR3 is CASSLVPWGSRKSSGNTIYF. CDR3 DNA: TGTGCCAGCAGCTTAGTTCCTTGGGGCAGTCGAAAAAGCTCTGGAAACACCATATATTTT. The chain is built from TRBV13 and TRBJ1-3; tentative D call: TRBD1 (5 bases). Germline V gene data show CDR1 as PRHDT and CDR2 as FYEKMQ (reference sequence). The CDR3 consists of 20 residues. V lost 1 base and J 0 bases, leaving 22 bases between the germline ends. The variable domain in full, with the rest retrieved from reference TRBV13 and TRBJ1-3, is AAGVIQSPRHLIKEKRETATLKCYPIPRHDTVYWYQQGPGQDPQFLISFYEKMQSDKGSIPDRFSAQQFSDYHSELNMSSLELGDSALYFCASSLVPWGSRKSSGNTIYFGEGSWLTVV.

Concerning this clone itself: The junction differs from germline at one of its ends, possibly a read error. The J gene is TRBJ2-1, the V gene TRBV7-8, with no clear D. This CDR3 spans 13 amino acids. Germline V gene lookup returns CDR1 SGHVS and CDR2 FQNEAQ. In nucleotides, the CDR3 is TGTGCCAGCAGCTTCGACTCCCACAATGAGCAGTTCTTC. Residues: CASSFDSHNEQFF.

The V and J genes are TRBV5-4 and TRBJ2-5; 14 bases are shared with TRBD2. CDR1 is SGHNT, CDR2 YYREEE, per germline (reference sequence). CDR3 length equals 17 residues. The J segment lost 5 bases and the V segment lost 4 bases, leaving 10 bases of the junction unmatched. The CDR3 protein is CASSPPGLAGDGETQYF. CDR3 nucleotides: TGTGCCAGCAGCCCGCCGGGACTAGCGGGAGATGGCGAGACCCAGTACTTC.

This chain's CDR3 is CASNAGRENYGYTF. CDR3 nucleotide sequence: TGTGCCAGCAATGCAGGCCGAGAGAACTATGGCTACACCTTC. This rearrangement joins TRBV9 to TRBJ1-2; no clear D gene. Between the trimmed V and J ends, which lost 6 bases and 2 bases, there was a span of 14 bases. The CDR3 spans 14 residues. Germline V gene data show CDR1 as SGDLS and CDR2 as YYNGEE.

This chain uses TRBV4-2 with TRBJ2-1, with TRBD2 matching 8 bases. Germline V gene data show CDR1 as LGHNA and CDR2 as YNFKEQ. The CDR3 runs to 17 residues. V shed 1 base and J 7 bases; nucleotides not matched to a gene: 12. The CDR3 DNA reads TGTGCCAGCAGCCAAGTGTCGACGGGGGGGCCCGGGAATGAGCAGTTCTTC. Its translation: CASSQVSTGGPGNEQFF.

The chain is built from TRBV2 and TRBJ2-5, with a possible D match to TRBD1 (5 bases). The DNA matches TRBJ2-7 better at its end, which makes the J call doubtful. The CDR3 extends over 15 amino acids. CDR1 and CDR2 from the germline V gene are SNHLY and FYNNEI. This chain's CDR3 is CASRTQGVISYEQYF. The CDR3 DNA is TGTGCCAGCAGGACACAAGGGGTAATCTCCTACGAGCAGTACTTC.

The gene calls are TRBV19 and TRBJ1-2; 7 bases agree with TRBD1. V lost 8 bases, J lost 4 bases, and 4 bases stayed unmatched. CDR3 length: 12 amino acids. Per germline, CDR1 LNHDA and CDR2 SQIVND (reference sequence). The CDR3 nucleotides read TGTGCCAGTCGACAGGGCTTCTATGGCTACACCTTC. Encoded protein: CASRQGFYGYTF.

The rearrangement links TRBV9 to TRBJ2-1; D is perhaps TRBD2 (6 bases). The V end lost 0 bases, the J end lost 4 bases, and 11 bases lay between the germline ends. This CDR3 contains 15 residues. CDR1 SGDLS and CDR2 YYNGEE come from the germline V gene. CDR3 DNA: TGTGCCAGCAGCGTAGCGGGGACTCTTTACAATGAGCAGTTCTTC. It translates to CASSVAGTLYNEQFF.

The V and J genes are TRBV6-6 and TRBJ2-6; D call uncertain. Looked up from germline, CDR1 is MNHNY and CDR2 is SVGAGI (reference sequence). V gave up 2 bases and J gave up 0 bases, with 5 bases separating them. The CDR3 has 15 amino acids. CDR3 sequence (DNA): TGTGCCAGCAGTTACGCGAGCTCTGGGGCCAACGTCCTGACTTTC. Encoded protein: CASSYASSGANVLTF.

This clone was seen only a few times. The chain employs TRBV2 and TRBJ1-5, with a tentative D call TRBD1 (6 bases). This CDR3 has 16 amino acids. Per the germline V gene, CDR1 is SNHLY and CDR2 is FYNNEI. The germline V and J ends were trimmed by 5 bases and 2 bases, with 16 bases remaining between them. Here the CDR3 reads CASSQHQGIGNQPQHF. The CDR3 nucleotides are TGTGCCAGCAGTCAGCATCAGGGGATCGGCAATCAGCCCCAGCATTTT.

The chain combines TRBV6-1 with TRBJ2-1; weak D call: TRBD1 (5 bases). The CDR3 covers 14 residues. Trimming stripped 6 bases from V and 5 bases from J, with 14 bases between. The germline V gene has CDR1 MNHNS and CDR2 SASEGT. CDR3 loop: CASRPRQGHNEQFF. CDR3 nucleotide sequence: TGTGCCAGCAGGCCCCGGCAGGGTCACAATGAGCAGTTCTTC.

The V gene is TRBV6-5, the J gene TRBJ1-2, with D uncertain. The V gene lost 6 bases and the J gene lost 4 bases, with 18 bases spanning the gap. CDR1 MNHEY and CDR2 SVGAGI come from the germline V gene. The CDR3 is 15 amino acids. In DNA, the CDR3 is TGTGCCAGCAGGCGAGTTACTGCCGGGGTCTATGGCTACACCTTC. Its translation is CASRRVTAGVYGYTF.

This chain links TRBV6-1 with TRBJ2-7, with D tentatively TRBD2 (5 bases). Germline CDR1 is MNHNS and CDR2 is SASEGT. V lost 0 bases, J lost 2 bases, and 20 bases lay in between. The CDR3 contains 18 residues. The CDR3 region has the DNA TGTGCCAGCAGTGAAGCTCGAGGGTCACGGGCAATTCCCTACGAGCAGTACTTC. Residues: CASSEARGSRAIPYEQYF.

The chain combines TRBV6-1 with TRBJ2-3; TRBD1 agrees at 7 bases. Germline trimming cut 8 bases from V and 2 bases from J; bases unmatched to any gene: 10. Germline V gene sequence: CDR1 MNHNS, CDR2 SASEGT. The CDR3 has 15 amino acids. The CDR3 is CASSEDRAYTDTQYF. CDR3 bases: TGTGCCAGCTCGGAAGACAGGGCTTACACAGATACGCAGTATTTT.

The V gene is TRBV4-3, the J gene TRBJ2-1; TRBD1 agrees at 7 bases. CDR3 size: 15 residues. Germline CDR1 is LGHNA and CDR2 is YSLEER. Trimming at V came to 4 bases and at J to 2 bases, leaving 5 bases not matched to a gene. The CDR3 DNA reads as TGCGCCAGCAGCCGATCGGGACAGACCTACAATGAGCAGTTCTTC. Amino acids: CASSRSGQTYNEQFF.

This rearrangement joins TRBV11-3 to TRBJ1-1; unclear D gene. CDR3 length: 14 amino acids. V dropped 6 bases and J dropped 5 bases, with 16 bases sitting between them. Germline V lookup: CDR1 SGHNT, CDR2 YENEEA. The CDR3 bases are TGTGCCAGCAGATTTACGGCGCAGGCGACTGAAGCTTTCTTT. This gives the protein CASRFTAQATEAFF.

This clone was counted a few times. The chain uses TRBV2 and TRBJ1-1, with 8 bases fitting TRBD1. Germline V CDR1 and CDR2: SNHLY, FYNNEI. V shed 5 bases, J shed 10 bases, and the junction held 9 bases outside the gene matches. The CDR3 has 13 residues. The CDR3 is CASSSQQGVGAFF. The CDR3 region has the DNA TGTGCCAGCAGTTCACAACAGGGGGTCGGAGCTTTCTTT. Using reference TRBV2 and TRBJ1-1 for the parts outside the CDR3, the full variable domain is EPEVTQTPSHQVTQMGQEVILRCVPISNHLYFYWYRQILGQKVEFLVSFYNNEISEKSEIFDDQFSVERPDGSNFTLKIRSTKLEDSAMYFCASSSQQGVGAFFGQGTRLTVV.

The chain carries TRBV15 and TRBJ1-1; no definite D call. Between the trimmed V and J ends, which lost 3 bases and 5 bases, there was a span of 10 bases. The CDR3 covers 13 residues. The germline V gene encodes CDR1 LNHNV and CDR2 YYDKDF (reference sequence). DNA of the CDR3: TGTGCCACCAGCAGGGACCCGGGGACTGAAGCTTTCTTT. Protein sequence: CATSRDPGTEAFF.

The genes are TRBV5-6 and TRBJ2-6; TRBD1 matches at 7 bases. Trimming took 0 bases from V and 0 from J; bases not matched to a gene: 3. The CDR3 totals 17 residues. Germline CDR1 is SGHDT and CDR2 is YYEEEE. CDR3 sequence (DNA): TGTGCCAGCAGCTTGGACAGGGGAACCTCTGGGGCCAACGTCCTGACTTTC. Encoded protein: CASSLDRGTSGANVLTF.

Comments on this clone: Relative to the germline gene, one junction end is altered; a read error may explain this. The chain couples TRBV2 to TRBJ2-5; no firm D call. The J call may not be correct, given that the DNA end is closer to TRBJ2-7. Germline CDR1 reads SNHLY; CDR2 reads FYNNEI. This CDR3 spans 11 amino acids. CDR3 amino acids: CASSKAYEQYF. In nucleotides, the CDR3 is TGTGCCAGCAGTAAAGCCTACGAGCAGTACTTC.

The chain is built from TRBV25-1 and TRBJ2-1, with 9 bases fitting TRBD1. Germline V gives CDR1 MGHDK, CDR2 SYGVNS. The CDR3 totals 15 residues. Losses at the gene ends were 4 bases for V and 8 bases for J; bases not matched to a gene: 9. CDR3 sequence: CASSVGQGGFDEQFF. As DNA, the CDR3 is TGTGCCAGCAGTGTGGGACAGGGAGGTTTCGATGAGCAGTTCTTC.